This TCR beta chain was sequenced for a study of blood T cell repertoires in COVID-19. The wider study: Sample material is recorded as cDNA or gDNA derived from T cells, B-cell-depleted T cells, or PBMCs.

TCRdb's copy holds only in-frame clones and misses some; the assay was immunoSEQ multiplex PCR. Of approximately 99,000 clones listed, 70% to 90% are singletons. The receptor was derived from a human donor in a cohort sampled during active COVID-19. The material sequenced was peripheral blood.

The CDR3 here is CASSSPGLLAGSSYNEQFF. The CDR3 DNA sequence: TGTGCCAGTAGTTCGCCGGGACTTTTAGCGGGGAGCTCCTACAATGAGCAGTTCTTC. This chain uses TRBV19 with TRBJ2-1, with 8 bases fitting TRBD2. The V segment lost 5 bases and the J segment 0 bases; nucleotides outside the gene matches: 15. The CDR3 runs 19 residues. The germline gives CDR1 LNHDA, CDR2 SQIVND (reference sequence).